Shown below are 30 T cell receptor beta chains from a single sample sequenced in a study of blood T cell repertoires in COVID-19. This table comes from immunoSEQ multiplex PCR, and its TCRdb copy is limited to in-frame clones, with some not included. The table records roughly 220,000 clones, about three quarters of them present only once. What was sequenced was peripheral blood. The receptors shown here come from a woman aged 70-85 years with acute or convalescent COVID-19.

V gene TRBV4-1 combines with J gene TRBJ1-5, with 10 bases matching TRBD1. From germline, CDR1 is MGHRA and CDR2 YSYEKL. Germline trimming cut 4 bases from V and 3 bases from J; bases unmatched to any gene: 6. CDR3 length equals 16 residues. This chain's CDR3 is CASSPRGTGANQPQHF. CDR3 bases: TGCGCCAGCAGCCCTCGGGGGACAGGGGCCAATCAGCCCCAGCATTTT.

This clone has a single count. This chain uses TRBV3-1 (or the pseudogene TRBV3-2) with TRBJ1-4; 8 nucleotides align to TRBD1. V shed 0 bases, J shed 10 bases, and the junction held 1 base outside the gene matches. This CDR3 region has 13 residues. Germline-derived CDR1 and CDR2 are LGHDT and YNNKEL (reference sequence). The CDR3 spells CASSQEDRGKLFF. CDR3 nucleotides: TGTGCCAGCAGCCAAGAAGACAGGGGAAAACTGTTTTTT.

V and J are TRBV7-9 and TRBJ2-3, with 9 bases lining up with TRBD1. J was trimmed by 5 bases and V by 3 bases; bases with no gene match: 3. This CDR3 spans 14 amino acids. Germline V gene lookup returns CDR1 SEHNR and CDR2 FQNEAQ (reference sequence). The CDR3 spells CASSLGQGIDTQYF. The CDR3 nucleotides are TGTGCCAGCAGCTTGGGACAGGGAATAGATACGCAGTATTTT.

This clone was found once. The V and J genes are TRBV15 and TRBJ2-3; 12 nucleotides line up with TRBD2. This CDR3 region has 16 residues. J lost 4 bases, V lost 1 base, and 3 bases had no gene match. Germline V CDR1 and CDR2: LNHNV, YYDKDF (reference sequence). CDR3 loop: CATSRVLAGGPDTQYF. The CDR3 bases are TGTGCCACCAGCAGAGTGCTAGCGGGAGGGCCAGATACGCAGTATTTT. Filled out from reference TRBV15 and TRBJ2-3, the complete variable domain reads DAMVIQNPRYQVTQFGKPVTLSCSQTLNHNVMYWYQQKSSQAPKLLFHYYDKDFNNEADTPDNFQSRRPNTSFCFLDIRSPGLGDTAMYLCATSRVLAGGPDTQYFGPGTRLTVL.

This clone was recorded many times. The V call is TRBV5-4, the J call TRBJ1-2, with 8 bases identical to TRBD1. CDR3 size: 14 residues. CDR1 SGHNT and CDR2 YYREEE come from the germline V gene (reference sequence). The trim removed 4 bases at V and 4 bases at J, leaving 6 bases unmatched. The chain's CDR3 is CASSAPGTGYGYTF. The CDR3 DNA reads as TGTGCCAGCAGCGCCCCCGGGACAGGCTATGGCTACACCTTC.

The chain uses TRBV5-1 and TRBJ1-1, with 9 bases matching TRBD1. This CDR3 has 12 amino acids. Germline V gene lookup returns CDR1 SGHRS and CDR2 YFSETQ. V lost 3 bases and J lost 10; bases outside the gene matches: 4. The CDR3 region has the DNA TGCGCCAGCAGCTCTTTACAGGGGGCAGCTTTCTTT. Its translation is CASSSLQGAAFF.

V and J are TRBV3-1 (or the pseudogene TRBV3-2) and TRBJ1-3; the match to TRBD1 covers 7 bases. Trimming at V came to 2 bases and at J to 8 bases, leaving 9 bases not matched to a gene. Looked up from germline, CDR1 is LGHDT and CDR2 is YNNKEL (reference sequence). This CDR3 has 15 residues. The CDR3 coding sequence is TGTGCCAGCAGCCAATCCCGGGACAGTGTGGACACCATATATTTT. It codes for CASSQSRDSVDTIYF.

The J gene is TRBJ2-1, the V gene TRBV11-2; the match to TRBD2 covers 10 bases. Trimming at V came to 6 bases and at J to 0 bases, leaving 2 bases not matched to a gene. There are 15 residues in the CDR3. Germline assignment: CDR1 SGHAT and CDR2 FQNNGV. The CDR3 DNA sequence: TGTGCCAGCAGACCTAGCGGGAGCTCCTACAATGAGCAGTTCTTC. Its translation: CASRPSGSSYNEQFF.

The CDR3: CAIRDTYGYTF. DNA of the CDR3: TGTGCCATCAGGGACACCTATGGCTACACCTTC. The chain has TRBV10-3 and TRBJ1-2, with TRBD1 as a possible D gene (5 bases). Per the germline V gene, CDR1 is ENHRY and CDR2 is SYGVKD. This CDR3 is built from 11 residues. The V end lost 6 bases, the J end lost 4 bases, and 6 bases lay between the germline ends.

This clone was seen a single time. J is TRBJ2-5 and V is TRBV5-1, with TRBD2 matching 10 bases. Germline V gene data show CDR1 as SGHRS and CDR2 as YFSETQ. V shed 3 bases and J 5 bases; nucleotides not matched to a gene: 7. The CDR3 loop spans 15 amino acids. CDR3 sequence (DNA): TGCGCCAGCAGCTCCGGGACTAGCGTTTCTGAGACCCAGTACTTC. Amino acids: CASSSGTSVSETQYF.

CDR3 DNA sequence: TGTGCCAGCAGCCCTCGGACTAGCCGCACAGATACGCAGTATTTT. Translated, it gives CASSPRTSRTDTQYF. The V call is TRBV3-1 (or the pseudogene TRBV3-2), the J call TRBJ2-3; 8 bases are shared with TRBD2. The junction had 4 bases not matched to a gene; V was cut back by 4 bases and J by 1 base. The CDR3 has 15 residues. Germline CDR1 reads LGHDT; CDR2 reads YNNKEL (reference sequence).

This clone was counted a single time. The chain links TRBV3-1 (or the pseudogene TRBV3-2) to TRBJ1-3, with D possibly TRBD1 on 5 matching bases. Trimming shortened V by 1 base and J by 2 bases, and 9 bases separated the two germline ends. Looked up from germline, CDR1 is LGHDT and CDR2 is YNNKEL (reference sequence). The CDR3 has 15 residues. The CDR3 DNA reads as TGTGCCAGCAGCCAAGGATGGGGGGCTGGAAACACCATATATTTT. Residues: CASSQGWGAGNTIYF.

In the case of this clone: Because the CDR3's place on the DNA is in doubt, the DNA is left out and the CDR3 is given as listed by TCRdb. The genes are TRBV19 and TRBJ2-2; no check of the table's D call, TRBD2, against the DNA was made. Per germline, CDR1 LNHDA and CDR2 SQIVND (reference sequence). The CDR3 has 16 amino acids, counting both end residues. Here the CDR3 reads CASSIRGNFGAGELFF.

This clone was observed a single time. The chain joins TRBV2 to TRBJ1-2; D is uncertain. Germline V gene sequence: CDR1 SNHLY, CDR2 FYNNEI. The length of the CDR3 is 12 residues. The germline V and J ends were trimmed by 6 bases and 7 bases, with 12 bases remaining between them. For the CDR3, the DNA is TGTGCCAGCAGGAACGGTAATCGTGGCTACACCTTC. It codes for CASRNGNRGYTF.

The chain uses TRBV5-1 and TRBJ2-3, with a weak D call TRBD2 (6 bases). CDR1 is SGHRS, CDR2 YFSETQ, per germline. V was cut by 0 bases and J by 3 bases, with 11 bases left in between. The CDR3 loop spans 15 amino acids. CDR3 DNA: TGCGCCAGCAGCTTGGGACTAGGTTCGACAGATACGCAGTATTTT. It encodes CASSLGLGSTDTQYF.

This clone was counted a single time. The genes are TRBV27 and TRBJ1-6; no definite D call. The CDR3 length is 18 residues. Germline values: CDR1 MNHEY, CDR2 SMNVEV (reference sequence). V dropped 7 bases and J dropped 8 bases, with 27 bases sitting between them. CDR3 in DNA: TGTGCCAGCACCGGTTTTGAAACGGGAAGGGTCTCGGATTCACCCCTCCACTTT. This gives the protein CASTGFETGRVSDSPLHF.

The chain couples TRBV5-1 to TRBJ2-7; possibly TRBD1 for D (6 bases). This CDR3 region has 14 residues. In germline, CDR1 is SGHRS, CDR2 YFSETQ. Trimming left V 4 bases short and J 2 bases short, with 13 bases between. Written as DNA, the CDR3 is TGCGCCAGCAGCCCGGACAGCGAAGCCTACGAGCAGTACTTC. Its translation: CASSPDSEAYEQYF. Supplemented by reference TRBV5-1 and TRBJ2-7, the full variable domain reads KAGVTQTPRYLIKTRGQQVTLSCSPISGHRSVSWYQQTPGQGLQFLFEYFSETQRNKGNFPGRFSGRQFSNSRSEMNVSTLELGDSALYLCASSPDSEAYEQYFGPGTRLTVT.

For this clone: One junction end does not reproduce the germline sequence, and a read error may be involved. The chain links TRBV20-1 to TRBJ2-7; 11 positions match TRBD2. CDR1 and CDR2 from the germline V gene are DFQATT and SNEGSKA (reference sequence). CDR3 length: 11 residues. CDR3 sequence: CSAMVGLAVDF. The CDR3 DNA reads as TGCAGTGCTATGGTGGGACTAGCGGTTGACTTC.

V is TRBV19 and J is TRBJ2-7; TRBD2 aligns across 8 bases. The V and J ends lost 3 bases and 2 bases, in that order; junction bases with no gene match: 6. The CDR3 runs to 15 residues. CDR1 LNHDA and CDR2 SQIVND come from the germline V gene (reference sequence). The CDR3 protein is CASSIGASGPYEQYF. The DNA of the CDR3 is TGTGCCAGTAGTATCGGGGCTAGCGGGCCCTACGAGCAGTACTTC.

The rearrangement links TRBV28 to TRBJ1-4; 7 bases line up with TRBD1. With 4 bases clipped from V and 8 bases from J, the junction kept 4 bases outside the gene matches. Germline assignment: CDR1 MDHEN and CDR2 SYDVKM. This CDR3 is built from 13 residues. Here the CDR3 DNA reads TGTGCCAGCAGTTCCCCAGGGGGAGAAAAACTGTTTTTT. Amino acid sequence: CASSSPGGEKLFF.

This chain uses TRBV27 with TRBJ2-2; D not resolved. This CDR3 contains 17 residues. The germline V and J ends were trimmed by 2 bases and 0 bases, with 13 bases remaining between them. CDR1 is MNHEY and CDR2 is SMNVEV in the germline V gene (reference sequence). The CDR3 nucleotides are TGTGCCAGCAGTTTAAGCCCTACCCCCGCGAACACCGGGGAGCTGTTTTTT. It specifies CASSLSPTPANTGELFF.

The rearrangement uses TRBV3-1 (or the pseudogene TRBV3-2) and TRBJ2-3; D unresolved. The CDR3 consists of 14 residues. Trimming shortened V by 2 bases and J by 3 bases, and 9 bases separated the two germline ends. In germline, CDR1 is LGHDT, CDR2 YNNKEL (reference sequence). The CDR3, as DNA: TGTGCCAGCAGCCAACGGCAGAGGACAGATACGCAGTATTTT. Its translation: CASSQRQRTDTQYF.

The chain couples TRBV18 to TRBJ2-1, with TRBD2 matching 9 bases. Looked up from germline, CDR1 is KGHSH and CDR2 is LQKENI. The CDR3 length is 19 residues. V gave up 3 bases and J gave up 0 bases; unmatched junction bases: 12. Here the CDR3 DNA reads TGTGCCAGCTCACCCGAAGGGGGACTAGCAAAGAGCTCCTACAATGAGCAGTTCTTC. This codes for CASSPEGGLAKSSYNEQFF. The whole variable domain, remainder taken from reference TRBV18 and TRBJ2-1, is NAGVMQNPRHLVRRRGQEARLRCSPMKGHSHVYWYRQLPEEGLKFMVYLQKENIIDESGMPKERFSAEFPKEGPSILRIQQVVRGDSAAYFCASSPEGGLAKSSYNEQFFGPGTRLTVL.

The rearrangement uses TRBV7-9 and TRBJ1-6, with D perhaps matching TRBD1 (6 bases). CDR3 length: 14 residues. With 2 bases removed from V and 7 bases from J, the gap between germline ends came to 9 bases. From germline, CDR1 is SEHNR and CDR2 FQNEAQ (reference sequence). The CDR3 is CASSLTGNNSPLHF. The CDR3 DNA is TGTGCCAGCAGCTTAACAGGGAACAATTCACCCCTCCACTTT.

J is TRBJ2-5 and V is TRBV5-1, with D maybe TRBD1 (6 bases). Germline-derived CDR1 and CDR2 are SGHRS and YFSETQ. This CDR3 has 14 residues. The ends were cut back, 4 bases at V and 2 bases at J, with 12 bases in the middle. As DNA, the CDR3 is TGCGCCAGCAGCCCCCCGGACAGACAAGAGACCCAGTACTTC. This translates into CASSPPDRQETQYF.

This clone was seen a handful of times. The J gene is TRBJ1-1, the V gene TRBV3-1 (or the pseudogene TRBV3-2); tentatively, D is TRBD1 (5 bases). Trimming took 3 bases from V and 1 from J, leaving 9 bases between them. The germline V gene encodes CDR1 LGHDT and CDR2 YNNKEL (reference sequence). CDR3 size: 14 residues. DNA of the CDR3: TGTGCCAGCAGCCATAGCGGACAGAACACTGAAGCTTTCTTT. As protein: CASSHSGQNTEAFF.

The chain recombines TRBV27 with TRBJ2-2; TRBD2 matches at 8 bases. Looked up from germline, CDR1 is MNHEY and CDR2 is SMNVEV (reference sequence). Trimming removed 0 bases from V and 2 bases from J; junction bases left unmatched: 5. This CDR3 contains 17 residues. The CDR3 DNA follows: TGTGCCAGCAGTTTATCAGCCCGGGAGGGAAACACCGGGGAGCTGTTTTTT. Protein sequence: CASSLSAREGNTGELFF.

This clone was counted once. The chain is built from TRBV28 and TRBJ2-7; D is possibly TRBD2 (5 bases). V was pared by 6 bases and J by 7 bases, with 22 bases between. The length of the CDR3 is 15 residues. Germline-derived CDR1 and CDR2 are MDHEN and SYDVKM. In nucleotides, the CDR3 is TGTGCCAGCAGCCCTCGCGGGCGGAAGACCCGGGAGCAGTACTTC. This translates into CASSPRGRKTREQYF.

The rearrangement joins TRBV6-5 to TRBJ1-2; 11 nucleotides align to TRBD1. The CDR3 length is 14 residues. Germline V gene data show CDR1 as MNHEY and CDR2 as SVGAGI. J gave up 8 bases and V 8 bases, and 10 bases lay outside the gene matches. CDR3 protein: CASSRDRGTGGYTF. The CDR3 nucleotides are TGTGCCAGCTCACGGGACAGGGGGACGGGGGGCTACACCTTC.

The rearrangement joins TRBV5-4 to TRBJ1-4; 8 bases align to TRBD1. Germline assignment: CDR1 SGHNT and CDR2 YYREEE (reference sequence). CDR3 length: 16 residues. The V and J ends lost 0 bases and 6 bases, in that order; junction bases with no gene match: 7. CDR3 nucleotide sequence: TGTGCCAGCAGCTTGGATTCACAGGGGGTGGATGAAAAACTGTTTTTT. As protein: CASSLDSQGVDEKLFF.